The rows below give T cell receptor beta chains drawn from one sample of a study of T cells in Graves' hyperthyroidism and ophthalmopathy. TCRdb re-analysed the multiplex PCR reads in MiXCR, keeping a single row per CDR3 protein. The sample contains about 640,000 distinct CDR3 sequences, around 20% of which appear only once. Sequenced: blood. Receptor source: a man in his thirties or forties with Graves' ophthalmopathy. Both conserved end residues are part of each CDR3. D genes are given only for firm matches. Size tells how often a clone was seen (once, few, many) or the class of an expanded clone, and some rows leave it out.

j_gene,abundance,v_gene,d_gene,CDR3aa,CDR3nt
TRBJ2-5,few,TRBV20-1,NA,CSARDREVGETQYF,TGCAGTGCTAGAGATCGCGAAGTCGGGGAGACCCAGTACTTC
TRBJ1-2,few,TRBV27,NA,CASRSRQIGYTF,TGTGCCAGCAGATCCCGACAAATCGGCTACACCTTC
TRBJ1-1,NA,TRBV6-2/TRBV6-3,NA,CASSYTRAGWPEAFF,TGTGCCAGCAGTTACACCCGCGCCGGGTGGCCTGAAGCTTTCTTT
TRBJ1-1,many,TRBV7-9,NA,CASSPVGSGRVNTEAFF,TGTGCCAGCAGCCCAGTAGGGTCCGGACGAGTGAACACTGAAGCTTTCTTT
TRBJ1-4,NA,TRBV7-9,TRBD1,CASSSSTGVSGKLFF,TGTGCCAGCAGCTCCTCGACAGGGGTCTCTGGAAAACTGTTTTTT
TRBJ2-4,few,TRBV20-1,NA,CSVLSLERNIQYF,TGCAGTGTCCTGAGTCTAGAAAGGAACATTCAGTACTTC
TRBJ2-3,few,TRBV7-8,NA,CASSLVDHTDTQYF,TGTGCCAGCAGCTTAGTGGACCACACAGATACGCAGTATTTT
TRBJ2-5,NA,TRBV2,NA,CASRGGAQETQYF,TGTGCCAGCAGAGGAGGGGCCCAAGAGACCCAGTACTTC
TRBJ2-2,NA,TRBV20-1,NA,CSARDRTGELFF,TGCAGTGCTAGAGACAGGACCGGGGAGCTGTTTTTT
TRBJ2-3,NA,TRBV12-3/TRBV12-4,NA,CASRGTMGDTQYF,TGTGCCAGCAGAGGGACCATGGGGGATACGCAGTATTTT
TRBJ2-7,NA,TRBV28,NA,CASSFRRRGHEQYF,TGTGCCAGCAGTTTTAGGCGTCGCGGCCACGAGCAGTACTTC
TRBJ1-3,NA,TRBV5-1,NA,CASSPGAYGNTIYF,TGCGCCAGCAGCCCAGGGGCGTATGGAAACACCATATATTTT
TRBJ2-7,many,TRBV6-1,TRBD1,CASSELDRPYEQYF,TGTGCCAGCAGTGAATTGGACAGGCCCTACGAGCAGTACTTC
TRBJ1-1,few,TRBV29-1,NA,CSAPGDLNTEAFF,TGCAGCGCCCCAGGGGATCTGAACACTGAAGCTTTCTTT
TRBJ2-7,many,TRBV20-1,TRBD2,CSARASGSSYEQYF,TGCAGTGCTAGAGCTAGCGGGAGCTCCTACGAGCAGTACTTC
TRBJ1-1,few,TRBV5-4,NA,CASSPSGPTEAFF,TGTGCCAGCAGCCCTTCGGGGCCCACTGAAGCTTTCTTT
TRBJ1-5,many,TRBV10-1,NA,CASSEGGGRPQHF,TGCGCCAGCAGTGAGGGGGGGGGGCGGCCCCAGCATTTT
TRBJ1-2,few,TRBV28,NA,CASMGGTDYGYTF,TGTGCCAGCATGGGTGGCACGGACTATGGCTACACCTTC
TRBJ2-3,few,TRBV28,NA,CASSNPPGTSTQYF,TGTGCCAGCAGCAACCCCCCCGGGACCTCTACGCAGTATTTT
TRBJ2-7,many,TRBV28,TRBD1,CASETGGSIYEQYF,TGTGCCAGTGAAACAGGGGGCTCCATATACGAGCAGTACTTC
TRBJ1-3,NA,TRBV6-1,NA,CASRRLGVSGNTIYF,TGTGCCAGCCGGCGGTTGGGGGTCTCTGGAAACACCATATATTTT
TRBJ2-3,many,TRBV28,TRBD2,CASSSPLLAASSTDTQYF,TGTGCCAGCAGTTCCCCCCTCCTAGCGGCCTCTAGCACAGATACGCAGTATTTT
TRBJ2-3,many,TRBV11-2,TRBD1,CASSFPPGTGVRDTQYF,TGTGCCAGCAGCTTTCCACCCGGGACAGGGGTGAGGGATACGCAGTATTTT
TRBJ1-5,once,TRBV6-4,NA,CASSSTEGQPQHF,TGTGCCAGCAGCTCCACGGAAGGTCAGCCCCAGCATTTT
TRBJ2-1,many,TRBV2,TRBD1,CASRSIPGQGAHNEQFF,TGTGCCAGCAGGAGTATCCCGGGACAGGGGGCTCACAATGAGCAGTTCTTC
TRBJ1-3,NA,TRBV6-1,NA,CASSPTTSGNTIYF,TGTGCCAGCAGCCCTACCACCTCTGGAAACACCATATATTTT
TRBJ1-1,many,TRBV11-2,TRBD1,CASSLRQGGSTEAFF,TGTGCCAGCAGCTTGCGACAGGGCGGTAGCACTGAAGCTTTCTTT
TRBJ2-7,many,TRBV12-3/TRBV12-4,TRBD2,CASSHPRGGRANDEQYF,TGTGCCAGCAGCCACCCCCGTGGCGGGAGGGCCAACGACGAGCAGTACTTC
TRBJ1-2,many,TRBV2,TRBD1,CASSPPGQGSANYGYTF,TGTGCCAGCAGTCCCCCGGGACAGGGATCAGCTAACTATGGCTACACCTTC
TRBJ1-1,many,TRBV28,TRBD1,CASSASDRGNTEAFF,TGTGCCAGCAGTGCCTCGGACAGGGGGAACACTGAAGCTTTCTTT
TRBJ2-1,NA,TRBV5-1,TRBD1,CTSSSNSGTAYNEQFF,TGCACCAGCAGCTCAAATTCCGGGACAGCTTACAATGAGCAGTTCTTC
TRBJ1-4,many,TRBV7-2,NA,CASSRDRNEKLFF,TGTGCCAGCAGCCGCGACAGGAATGAAAAACTGTTTTTT
TRBJ2-1,few,TRBV28,TRBD2,CASCRLAGGKAYNEQFF,TGTGCCAGCTGTCGACTAGCGGGAGGGAAGGCCTACAATGAGCAGTTCTTC
TRBJ2-7,NA,TRBV7-8,TRBD1,CASSKDRGVHEQYF,TGTGCCAGCAGCAAGGACAGGGGAGTCCACGAGCAGTACTTC
TRBJ1-1,many,TRBV12-3/TRBV12-4,TRBD1,CASSLGTGLGTEAFF,TGTGCCAGCAGTTTAGGGACAGGGCTGGGCACTGAAGCTTTCTTT
TRBJ2-5,NA,TRBV15,NA,CATSRDRPYQETQYF,TGTGCCACCAGCAGAGATCGACCCTACCAAGAGACCCAGTACTTC
TRBJ2-1,NA,TRBV20-1,TRBD2,CSARDPTSGIVGFF,TGCAGTGCTAGAGATCCGACTAGCGGGATTGTAGGGTTCTTC
TRBJ1-4,NA,TRBV7-9,NA,CASTSALPNEKLFF,TGTGCCAGCACCTCAGCACTTCCAAATGAAAAACTGTTTTTT
TRBJ2-1,few,TRBV4-2,NA,CASSRFLRGALEQFF,TGTGCCAGCAGCCGCTTCCTCAGAGGGGCACTGGAGCAGTTCTTC
TRBJ2-5,once,TRBV5-1,TRBD2,CASSTIPGREETQYF,TGCGCCAGCAGCACGATCCCAGGGAGGGAAGAGACCCAGTACTTC
TRBJ2-3,few,TRBV5-1,TRBD1,CASSPPTGAASTDTQYF,TGCGCCAGCAGCCCCCCGACAGGGGCCGCCAGCACAGATACGCAGTATTTT
TRBJ2-2,many,TRBV30,NA,CAWSVQDTGELFF,TGTGCCTGGAGTGTACAAGACACCGGGGAGCTGTTTTTT
TRBJ1-1,NA,TRBV19,NA,CATRTDRANTEAFF,TGTGCCACAAGGACAGACCGCGCGAACACTGAAGCTTTCTTT
TRBJ2-7,few,TRBV20-1,TRBD2,CSARDPSGRAGSEQYF,TGCAGTGCTAGAGACCCTAGCGGGAGGGCCGGAAGCGAGCAGTACTTC
TRBJ1-5,NA,TRBV6-1,NA,CASSPRKEPQHF,TGTGCCAGCAGCCCGCGGAAAGAGCCCCAGCATTTT
TRBJ1-6,NA,TRBV28,TRBD1,CASCGVGDRDNSPLHF,TGTGCCAGCTGCGGGGTGGGGGACAGGGATAATTCACCCCTCCACTTT
TRBJ2-3,NA,TRBV24-1,NA,CATSDLRTIGGRTDTQYF,TGTGCCACCAGTGATTTGCGAACTATCGGGGGGCGGACAGATACGCAGTATTTT
TRBJ1-2,many,TRBV13,NA,CASSSPQGTNYGYTF,TGTGCCAGCAGCTCCCCTCAGGGAACTAACTATGGCTACACCTTC
TRBJ2-5,few,TRBV11-2,NA,CASSLTLTVENQETQYF,TGTGCCAGCAGCTTAACCCTGACAGTCGAAAACCAAGAGACCCAGTACTTC
TRBJ2-7,NA,TRBV5-1,TRBD1,CASSSTGDEDEQYF,TGCGCCAGCAGCTCGACAGGGGATGAGGACGAGCAGTACTTC
TRBJ2-7,many,TRBV28,TRBD1,CASSLWGQTYEQYF,TGTGCCAGCAGTTTATGGGGACAGACCTACGAGCAGTACTTC
TRBJ2-4,few,TRBV19,NA,CASRSGLNIQYF,TGTGCCAGTAGGTCGGGCCTAAACATTCAGTACTTC
TRBJ2-7,NA,TRBV7-9,TRBD1,CASSLEGQGAPSYEQYF,TGTGCCAGCAGCTTAGAGGGACAGGGGGCCCCATCCTACGAGCAGTACTTC